The table lists the clone carrying this T cell receptor beta chain with many counts. The CDR3 has 16 amino acids. V lost 1 base to trimming and J lost 5 bases; unmatched junction nucleotides: 7. Germline loops: CDR1 MGHRA, CDR2 YSYEKL. TCRdb ran MiXCR on the 5' RACE reads and lists one entry per CDR3 protein. The sample includes 60,000 to 80,000 distinct CDR3 sequences, roughly 15% seen only once; the top ten take about 4.7%. This sample stems from a study of T cells of healthy individuals. The sequence came from a human donor in good health. The V gene is TRBV4-1, the J gene TRBJ2-3, with 9 positions matching TRBD2. CDR3: CASSQVGAGGRDTQYF. DNA for the CDR3: TGCGCCAGCAGCCAAGTTGGGGCGGGGGGGCGAGATACGCAGTATTTT.